This T cell receptor (beta chain) was sequenced for a study of T cells in Graves' hyperthyroidism and ophthalmopathy. Graves' hyperthyroidism showing no ophthalmopathy progression within 18 months was considered stable. Study results and caveats: With a median lead of approximately 6.4 months before onset, the model predicted ophthalmopathy. In the analysis, a 13 V-J model separated ophthalmopathy from stable hyperthyroidism. Most expanded thyroid clonotypes above 0.001 also appeared in blood.

Trimming cost V 3 bases and J 6 bases, with 17 bases left between them. Germline V CDR1 and CDR2: DFQATT, SNEGSKA (reference sequence). CDR3 length: 14 amino acids. This clonotype was picked up a small number of times. What it binds is not known. Amplified regions were TCR beta CDR3 sequences from RNA transcripts. Carried out on the TCR CDR3, a first-round RT-PCR used the HTBI primer set. TCRdb used MiXCR to reprocess the multiplex PCR reads, holding one entry per CDR3 protein. The profile covers a few hundred thousand distinct CDR3 sequences, with roughly 25% appearing a single time and over 70% taken by the ten largest.

The sequence came from a man in his forties or fifties with Graves' hyperthyroidism. The sample taken for sequencing was blood. The chain recombines TRBV20-1 with TRBJ2-5; D perhaps matches TRBD1 (6 bases). In DNA, the CDR3 is TGCAGTGCTAGCGGGGACACAGCCAGGAAGACCCAGTACTTC. This codes for CSASGDTARKTQYF.